Here is one T cell receptor beta chain with its context. It has no known antigen specificity. No base-level quality is on record; no much larger clone is a single base apart. This sample is drawn from a study of control samples from healthy donors and cancer patients (dated by TCRdb to 2020 to 2021). The library was generated by the immunoSEQ multiplex PCR assay. Imported from immuneACCESS, the table was reduced by TCRdb to in-frame sequences with V and J called. These copies leave out some clones; in studies compared against another copy, an unresolved V gene accounts for under half, and the cause of the remainder is not known. Here the sample has 150,000 or so clones; about 87% occur a single time. In total, the top ten clones hold 9.5% to 15% of the sample. The sequencing sample was made of blood. This clonotype originated in a man aged 25-45 years in good health.

CDR3 protein: CASSYRGDQPQHF. The base sequence is TGTGCCAGCAGTTACAGGGGGGATCAGCCCCAGCATTTT. The chain couples TRBV27 to TRBJ1-5, and 8 junctional nucleotides match TRBD1. The germline V end is reduced by 4 bases and the J end by 5 bases; junction bases left unmatched: 1. Based on the germline V gene (reference sequence), the CDR1 and CDR2 sequences are MNHEY and SMNVEV. Counted from cysteine to phenylalanine, this CDR3 has 13 amino acids. Only CDR3 DNA remains: 39 bases, in frame from the first base.